Each of the 10 T cell receptor beta chains below was sequenced from the same sample in a study of blood T cells in healthy people across ages. Then a second PCR, running about 6 to 12 cycles, was carried out with a sample-barcoded 5' primer and a J-beta primer mix. TCRdb re-analysed the 5' RACE reads in MiXCR, keeping a single row per CDR3 protein. Among around 820,000 distinct CDR3 sequences listed, just under 25% were seen once. Another study also made use of these data, one on T cells of mothers and their children.

Sequencing was done on a sample of blood. These receptors all come from a boy aged 10-17 years in good health.

The J gene is TRBJ1-2, the V gene TRBV7-9; D not resolved. The CDR3 contains 17 residues. Per the germline V gene, CDR1 is SEHNR and CDR2 is FQNEAQ (reference sequence). The V end lost 2 bases, the J end lost 3 bases, and 19 bases lay between the germline ends. CDR3 DNA sequence: TGTGCCAGCAGCTTAAGCGACTCCGGACGGTCTTACTATGGCTACACCTTC. Amino acids: CASSLSDSGRSYYGYTF.

This clonotype occurred a few times. The chain carries TRBV7-2 and TRBJ2-3; D remains unclear. Trimming took off 5 bases at V and 2 bases at J, with 14 bases between the two ends. This CDR3 spans 15 amino acids. Germline lookup yields CDR1 SGHTA and CDR2 FQGNSA. The chain's CDR3 is CASSPDLLNTDTQYF. The CDR3 DNA follows: TGTGCCAGCAGCCCCGACCTCCTTAACACAGATACGCAGTATTTT.

The chain has TRBV13 and TRBJ1-2; the match to TRBD1 covers 7 bases. The CDR3 spans 14 residues. Germline CDR1 is PRHDT and CDR2 is FYEKMQ (reference sequence). Losses at the gene ends were 4 bases for V and 3 bases for J; bases not matched to a gene: 5. The CDR3 is CASSSKGAHYGYTF. CDR3 in DNA: TGTGCCAGCAGCTCGAAGGGGGCTCACTATGGCTACACCTTC.

The J gene is TRBJ2-3, the V gene TRBV6-2 or TRBV6-3; D not certain. The CDR3 loop spans 17 amino acids. V lost 6 bases and J lost 2, with 21 bases in between. Germline V lookup: CDR1 MNHEY, CDR2 SVGEGT. The chain's CDR3 is CASRDPLVADLTDTQYF. The CDR3 nucleotides are TGTGCCAGCAGAGACCCTCTCGTAGCAGATCTCACAGATACGCAGTATTTT.

The chain combines TRBV4-3 with TRBJ2-7; TRBD2 is a possible D gene (7 bases). Looked up from germline, CDR1 is LGHNA and CDR2 is YSLEER. This CDR3 comprises 15 residues. The V end was cut by 1 base, the J end by 5 bases, with 15 bases between. The CDR3 here is CASSQGAGAVNEQYF. The CDR3 DNA reads TGCGCCAGCAGCCAAGGGGCGGGGGCCGTAAACGAGCAGTACTTC.

The chain uses TRBV7-3 and TRBJ1-1; the D gene is possibly TRBD1 (6 bases). Germline V lookup: CDR1 SGHTA, CDR2 FQGTGA. V lost 5 bases and J 6 bases, leaving 13 bases between the germline ends. CDR3 size: 13 residues. CDR3 sequence (DNA): TGTGCCAGCAGCGACGGACAGCACGCTGAAGCTTTCTTT. Translating gives CASSDGQHAEAFF.

This clonotype appeared a few times. This chain connects TRBV7-2 to TRBJ2-5; 10 positions agree with TRBD2. This CDR3 has 15 amino acids. Germline CDR1 reads SGHTA; CDR2 reads FQGNSA. V shed 7 bases, J shed 1 base, and the junction held 6 bases outside the gene matches. The CDR3 is CASNRVAGGQETQYF. CDR3 in DNA: TGTGCCAGCAACCGGGTAGCGGGAGGCCAAGAGACCCAGTACTTC.

This clonotype has a count of ten or more. The chain links TRBV5-4 to TRBJ2-7, with 8 positions matching TRBD2. J was trimmed by 1 base and V by 3 bases; bases with no gene match: 3. The CDR3 spans 14 residues. Per the germline V gene, CDR1 is SGHNT and CDR2 is YYREEE (reference sequence). CDR3: CASSSGLESYEQYF. CDR3 DNA: TGTGCCAGCAGCTCGGGACTAGAGTCCTACGAGCAGTACTTC.

V gene TRBV7-9 combines with J gene TRBJ1-2, with TRBD1 identical over 8 bases. CDR3 length: 16 amino acids. Germline trimming cut 1 base from V and 8 bases from J; bases unmatched to any gene: 12. Germline-derived CDR1 and CDR2 are SEHNR and FQNEAQ (reference sequence). DNA for the CDR3: TGTGCCAGCAGCTTAGTATCGGGGGGACAGGTACCAGGCTACACCTTC. Translated: CASSLVSGGQVPGYTF.

The chain has TRBV20-1 and TRBJ1-4, with 8 positions matching TRBD1. Germline V gene data show CDR1 as DFQATT and CDR2 as SNEGSKA (reference sequence). V lost 0 bases and J lost 6; bases outside the gene matches: 9. The CDR3 has 16 amino acids. CDR3 sequence: CSARDIGTGGYEKLFF. The CDR3 DNA is TGCAGTGCTAGAGATATCGGGACAGGCGGATATGAAAAACTGTTTTTT.